Sequencing of this T cell receptor (beta chain) was carried out in a study of vaccination and CD4 T cells after COVID-19. Study summary: Convalescent donors totaled six males and four females, including two who were Hispanic. Notes on the study in general: Nearly all convalescent vaccine-specific clones, 304 of 307, recognized only SARS-CoV-2 spike.

The Oncomine TCR Beta short-read assay was applied to DNA of cultured CD4+ T cells. Genomic DNA was isolated from CD4+ T cells that had been cultured. TCRdb passed the PCR reads through MiXCR, listing each CDR3 protein once. This table holds over 9,500 distinct CDR3 sequences, less than 35% found once. Germline V gives CDR1 DFQATT, CDR2 SNEGSKA (reference sequence). The CDR3 has 16 amino acids. The ends lost 3 bases at V and 3 bases at J; junction bases unmatched: 7. A word on this clonotype: The target antigen is unknown.

Treatment: roughly 11-day PBMC culture with coronavirus spike peptide pools or control peptides (ViraFEST assay). Unexposed donor CD4+ T cells predated the COVID-19 pandemic, collected 2011-2018. Following a culture period (approximately 10 days), negative selection was used to isolate CD4+ T cells. The genes are TRBV20-1 and TRBJ2-7, with 14 bases lining up with TRBD2. The TCR sequence derives from a human donor in good health. The material sequenced was CD4+ T cells from blood, cultured in vitro. DNA for the CDR3: TGCAGTGCTAGTGGCGGGACTAGCGGGAGTATCTACGAGCAGTACTTC. Translating gives CSASGGTSGSIYEQYF.